Listed below are T cell receptor beta chains from one sample, sequenced in a study of blood T cell repertoires in COVID-19. Some clones are missing from TCRdb's copy, which holds only in-frame ones; the method was immunoSEQ multiplex PCR. This table holds approximately 140,000 clones, approximately 92% found once. Source material: peripheral blood. The receptors were sampled from a man aged 18 to 29 with COVID-19, enrolled during active disease. Both conserved end residues are trimmed from each CDR3. The order of the fields is CDR3 protein, clone size, V gene. Rows give clone size only sometimes, using once, few, many, or a class for an expanded clone.

ATSSPLDPESSYNEQF,.,TRBV15
ASSYRWQTTDTQY,many,TRBV6-2/TRBV6-3
ASSLVWATEAF,.,TRBV5-6
ASSEVYRGSTEAF,.,TRBV6-1
SAWAGETQY,.,TRBV20-1
SVPRTRGPSTDTQY,.,TRBV29-1
ASSIRLRVWNEQF,.,TRBV7-2
ASSSGTGGSYEQY,.,TRBV18
ASSFMGGVNTEAF,.,TRBV7-8
ASTTGTKNTGELF,.,TRBV6-5
ASSVTGGVTGELF,.,TRBV9
ASSYSRGEQY,few,TRBV6-2/TRBV6-3
AWSGQGADEQY,once,TRBV30
AWAPPGTGAYEQY,.,TRBV30
ASSLQGNGGYT,.,TRBV7-9
ASSIPGAGNTIY,.,TRBV19
ASSLGQGEKLL,.,TRBV13
ATSREGTGHYEQY,.,TRBV15
ASSLGGEREQF,.,TRBV11-3
ASSSGVLTYEQY,.,TRBV10-2
ASSQAPFISYEQY,.,TRBV14
ASSHGGALMNTEAF,once,TRBV4-1
ASSSGPGGTTGELF,.,TRBV7-2
ATRTGGSTDTQY,.,TRBV10-3
ASSLTDPGLAGGSTDTQY,.,TRBV28
ASSLYRPYNEQF,.,TRBV5-8
ASSLSGSFYEQY,.,TRBV6-5
ASSRTSGYNEQF,.,TRBV19
ASTLLAAPYEQY,.,TRBV7-8
AWSYNEKLF,.,TRBV30
ATSDLPRGDTGELF,.,TRBV24-1
ASSSNIKAGTGFSYEQY,.,TRBV5-1
ASSLAIGASGRGNEQF,.,TRBV7-9
ASSPPGTGETEAF,few,TRBV4-1
ASKGTGGGYGYT,few,TRBV27
ASSPNDRGTNYGYT,.,TRBV18
ASSYRTGGQPQH,.,TRBV6-5
ASQNGGPGSDTQY,.,TRBV19
ASSFWVGTGGGYT,.,TRBV28
ASSRAGLAGGPLF,.,TRBV6-2/TRBV6-3
ASRETSGGGTDTQY,.,TRBV2
ASSQESGLEEKLF,.,TRBV14
AIRGGLAGSYEQY,.,TRBV10-3
AWSTGQAPYEQY,.,TRBV30
SAVQGEGGELF,.,TRBV29-1
ASSWQGGKETQY,.,TRBV7-2